The clone carrying this TCR beta chain was counted at least ten times. The antigen is not known. This beta chain slipped into a library made for alpha chains as a stray read, so its size is not meaningful. The sample belongs to a study of spatial heterogeneity in lung cancer. Study overall: Detection consistently captured more beta-chain sequences than alpha-chain sequences. The average appearance count of each unique TCR and UMI combination in raw reads was more than ten.

TCRdb itself ran the 5' RACE reads through MiXCR, one entry per CDR3 protein. The profile shows 15,000 to 20,000 distinct CDR3 sequences, 6.2% of them singletons. Findings of the study overall: Among tumor T cells, estimated coverage was roughly 7% for alpha chains and roughly 14% for beta chains. The number of expanded tumor alpha and beta chains correlated with mutation number.

Time point reported: sample taken at primary tumor resection. Samples were donated by 72 untreated early-stage non-small cell lung cancer patients. This TCR came from a male donor with early-stage non-small cell lung cancer. Specimen: lung tumor tissue, collected at surgery.

The CDR3 DNA reads as TGTGCCATCAGGGCGCTGACAGGGGTAAACACTGAAGCTTTCTTT. It translates to CAIRALTGVNTEAFF. The chain recombines TRBV10-3 with TRBJ1-1; 8 nucleotides agree with TRBD1. Germline V lookup: CDR1 ENHRY, CDR2 SYGVKD. This CDR3 has 15 amino acids. The V gene end was trimmed by 6 bases and the J gene end by 2 bases; junction bases not matched to a gene: 8.